This paragraph covers one T cell receptor beta chain sequence. Its antigen is unidentified. Relative to the germline gene, one junction end is altered; a read error may explain this. The use of a sample-barcoded 5' primer and a J-beta primer mix characterized a second PCR of about 6 to 12 cycles. Each single sample gave us at least 2.5 million CDR3-containing paired-end reads. One entry per CDR3 protein, called by TCRdb with MiXCR from the 5' RACE reads. The data hold more than 900,000 distinct CDR3 sequences, with around 29% observed a single time. In germline, CDR1 is SEHNR, CDR2 FQNEAQ (reference sequence). The CDR3 sequence is 16 residues long. This entry belongs to a study of blood T cells in healthy people across ages. Study conclusions and caveats: The study could not conclusively compare naive and antigen-experienced cells, given its unsorted PBMCs.

These records were also assigned to another study, of T cells of mothers and their children. That paper notes: Donors comprised a few healthy Caucasian mothers plus their six children.

This clonotype originated in a middle-aged woman in good health. Sequencing was done on a sample of blood. V is TRBV7-9 and J is TRBJ1-2, with a possible D match to TRBD1 (6 bases). The CDR3 spells CAGSRIGQSPNYGYTF. DNA of the CDR3: TGTGCCGGCAGCAGAATTGGACAGTCTCCTAACTATGGCTACACCTTC.